This note documents a single T cell receptor beta chain sequence. This CDR3 contains 15 residues. V lost 5 bases, J lost 6 bases, and 3 bases stayed unmatched. Germline V gene lookup returns CDR1 MGHRA and CDR2 YSYEKL. The method was immunoSEQ multiplex PCR; TCRdb's version includes in-frame clones alone and lacks a portion of them. The data contain 100,000 to 150,000 clones, almost 95% of them singletons. This record comes from a study of control samples from healthy donors and cancer patients. This receptor was taken from an elderly man with head and neck cancer. Source material: PBMCs. The chain uses TRBV4-1 and TRBJ2-2, with 13 bases lining up with TRBD2. The CDR3 sequence: CASSKTSGRAGELFF. CDR3 nucleotide sequence: TGCGCCAGCAGCAAAACTAGCGGGAGGGCCGGGGAGCTGTTTTTT.